This T cell receptor beta chain was profiled in a study of vaccination and CD4 T cells after COVID-19. The wider study: Four females and six males made up the convalescents, with two Hispanic. The study collected post-vaccine samples a median about 71 days after dose two, with a range of 14 to 241. Whole-study results and caveats: Median counts of SARS-CoV-2-reactive clonotypes increased from around 20 to 38; this difference was not significant.

On this clonotype: The antigen remains unidentified.

The Oncomine TCR Beta short-read assay was what sequenced the DNA obtained from cultured CD4+ T cells. Each CDR3 protein is one row after TCRdb ran MiXCR on the PCR reads. The table includes more than 25,000 distinct CDR3 sequences, roughly 60% detected once. Specified treatment: approximately 9-day PBMC culture with coronavirus spike peptide pools or control peptides (ViraFEST assay). This CDR3 contains 15 residues. From germline, CDR1 is SGHTA and CDR2 FQGNSA. The germline V and J ends were trimmed by 4 bases and 5 bases, with 17 bases remaining between them. This sequence originates from a human donor who received a COVID-19 vaccine. This sample comprised CD4+ T cells from blood, cultured in vitro, obtained after SARS-CoV-2 vaccination. The chain is built from TRBV7-2 and TRBJ2-5; D is possibly TRBD2 (7 bases). Here the CDR3 DNA reads TGTGCCAGCAGCTCTGACCGGGGGGCCGGTGAGACCCAGTACTTC. This codes for CASSSDRGAGETQYF.